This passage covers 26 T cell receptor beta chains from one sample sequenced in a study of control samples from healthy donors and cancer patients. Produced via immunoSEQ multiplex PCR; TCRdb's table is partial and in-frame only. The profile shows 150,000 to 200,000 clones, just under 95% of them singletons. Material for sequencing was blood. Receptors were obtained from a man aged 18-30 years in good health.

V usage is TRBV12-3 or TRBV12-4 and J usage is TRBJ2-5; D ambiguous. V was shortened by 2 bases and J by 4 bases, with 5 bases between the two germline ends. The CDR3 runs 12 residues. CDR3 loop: CASSLIRETQYF. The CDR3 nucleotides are TGTGCCAGCAGTTTAATCAGAGAGACCCAGTACTTC.

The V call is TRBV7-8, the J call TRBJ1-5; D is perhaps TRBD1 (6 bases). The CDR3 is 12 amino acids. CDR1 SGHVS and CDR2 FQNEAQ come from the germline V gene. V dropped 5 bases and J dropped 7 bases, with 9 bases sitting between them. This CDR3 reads CASSPRGQPQHF. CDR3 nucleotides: TGTGCCAGCAGCCCTAGGGGGCAGCCCCAGCATTTT.

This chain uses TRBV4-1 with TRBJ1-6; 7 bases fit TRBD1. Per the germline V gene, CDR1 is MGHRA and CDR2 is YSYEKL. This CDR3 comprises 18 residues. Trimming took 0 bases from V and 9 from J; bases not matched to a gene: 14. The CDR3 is CASSQEREGQTIGSPLHF. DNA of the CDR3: TGCGCCAGCAGCCAAGAACGAGAGGGACAGACCATCGGTTCACCCCTCCACTTT.

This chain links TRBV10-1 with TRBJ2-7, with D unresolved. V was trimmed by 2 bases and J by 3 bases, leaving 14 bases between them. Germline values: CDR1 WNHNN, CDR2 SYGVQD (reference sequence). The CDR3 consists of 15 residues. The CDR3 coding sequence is TGCGCCAGCAGTGAGGGCCGGACGGCAGGCTACGAGCAGTACTTC. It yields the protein CASSEGRTAGYEQYF.

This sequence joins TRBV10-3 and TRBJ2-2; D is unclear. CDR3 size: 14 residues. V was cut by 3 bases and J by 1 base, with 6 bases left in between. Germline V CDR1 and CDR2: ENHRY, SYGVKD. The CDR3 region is CAISDMGNTGELFF. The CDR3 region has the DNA TGTGCCATCAGTGATATGGGGAACACCGGGGAGCTGTTTTTT.

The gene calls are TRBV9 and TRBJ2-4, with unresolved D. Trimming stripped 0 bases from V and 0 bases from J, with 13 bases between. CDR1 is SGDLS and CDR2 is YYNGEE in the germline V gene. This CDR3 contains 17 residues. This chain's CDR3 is CASSVDGVTVAKNIQYF. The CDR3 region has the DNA TGTGCCAGCAGCGTAGATGGCGTTACAGTAGCCAAAAACATTCAGTACTTC.

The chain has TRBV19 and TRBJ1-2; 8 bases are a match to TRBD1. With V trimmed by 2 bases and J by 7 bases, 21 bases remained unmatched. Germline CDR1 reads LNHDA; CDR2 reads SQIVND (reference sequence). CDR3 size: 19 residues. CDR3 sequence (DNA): TGTGCCAGTAGTATACCCGGTATAAATGTTGGACAGGGTATTGGTGGCTACACCTTC. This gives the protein CASSIPGINVGQGIGGYTF.

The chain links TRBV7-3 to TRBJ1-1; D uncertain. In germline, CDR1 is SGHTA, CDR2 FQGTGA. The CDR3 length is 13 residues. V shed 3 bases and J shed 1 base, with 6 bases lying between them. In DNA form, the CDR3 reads TGTGCCAGCAGCTTGGTTGGGAACACTGAAGCTTTCTTT. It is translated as CASSLVGNTEAFF.

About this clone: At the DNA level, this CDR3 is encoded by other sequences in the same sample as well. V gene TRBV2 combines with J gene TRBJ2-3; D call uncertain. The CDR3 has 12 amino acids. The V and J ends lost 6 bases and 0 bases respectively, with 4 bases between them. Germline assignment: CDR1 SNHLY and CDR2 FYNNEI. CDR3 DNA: TGTGCCAGCAGGGCTAGCACAGATACGCAGTATTTT. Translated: CASRASTDTQYF.

CDR3 bases: TGCGCCAGCAGCCAAGATAGAGGGGGCTTGGGAGAAAAACTGTTTTTT. This codes for CASSQDRGGLGEKLFF. The chain couples TRBV4-1 to TRBJ1-4; TRBD1 aligns across 7 bases. The germline V gene encodes CDR1 MGHRA and CDR2 YSYEKL. V was clipped by 0 bases and J by 8 bases; unmatched bases: 9. CDR3 size: 16 residues.

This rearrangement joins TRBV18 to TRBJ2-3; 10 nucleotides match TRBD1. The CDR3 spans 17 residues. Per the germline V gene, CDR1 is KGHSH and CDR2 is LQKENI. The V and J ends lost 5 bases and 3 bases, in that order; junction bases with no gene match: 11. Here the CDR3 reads CASSGTGTGEMTDTQYF. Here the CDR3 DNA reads TGTGCCAGCTCAGGGACTGGGACAGGGGAAATGACAGATACGCAGTATTTT. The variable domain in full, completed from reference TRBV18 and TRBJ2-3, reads NAGVMQNPRHLVRRRGQEARLRCSPMKGHSHVYWYRQLPEEGLKFMVYLQKENIIDESGMPKERFSAEFPKEGPSILRIQQVVRGDSAAYFCASSGTGTGEMTDTQYFGPGTRLTVL.

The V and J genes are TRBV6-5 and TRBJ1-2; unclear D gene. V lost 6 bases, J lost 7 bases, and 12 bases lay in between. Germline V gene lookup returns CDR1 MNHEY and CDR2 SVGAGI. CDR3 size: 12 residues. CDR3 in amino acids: CASSRVYGGYTF. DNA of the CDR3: TGTGCCAGCAGCCGAGTCTATGGTGGCTACACCTTC.

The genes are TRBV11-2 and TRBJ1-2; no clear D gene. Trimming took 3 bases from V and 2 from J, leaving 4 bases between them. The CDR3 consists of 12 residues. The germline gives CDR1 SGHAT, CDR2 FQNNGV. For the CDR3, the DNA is TGTGCCAGCAGCTTTGGGAACTATGGCTACACCTTC. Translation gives CASSFGNYGYTF.

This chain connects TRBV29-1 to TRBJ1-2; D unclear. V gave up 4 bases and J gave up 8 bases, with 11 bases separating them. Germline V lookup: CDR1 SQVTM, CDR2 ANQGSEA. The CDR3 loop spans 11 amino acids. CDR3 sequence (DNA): TGCAGCGTTGTGGGTAGGGTAGGCTACACCTTC. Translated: CSVVGRVGYTF.

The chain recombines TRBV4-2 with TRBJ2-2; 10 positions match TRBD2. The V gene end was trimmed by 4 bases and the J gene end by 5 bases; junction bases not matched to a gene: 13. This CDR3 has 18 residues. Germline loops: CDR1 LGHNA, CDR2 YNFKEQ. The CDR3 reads CASSRWASGGGGTGELFF. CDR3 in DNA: TGTGCCAGCAGCCGTTGGGCTAGCGGGGGAGGTGGGACCGGGGAGCTGTTTTTT.

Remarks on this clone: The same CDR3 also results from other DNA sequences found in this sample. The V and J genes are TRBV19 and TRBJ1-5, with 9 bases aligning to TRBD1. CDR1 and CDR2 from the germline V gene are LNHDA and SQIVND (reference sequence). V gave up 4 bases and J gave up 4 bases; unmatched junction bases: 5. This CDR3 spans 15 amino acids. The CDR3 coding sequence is TGTGCCAGTAGTACCCGACAGGGGGGGAATCAGCCCCAGCATTTT. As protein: CASSTRQGGNQPQHF. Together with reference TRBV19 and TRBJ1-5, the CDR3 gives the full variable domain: DGGITQSPKYLFRKEGQNVTLSCEQNLNHDAMYWYRQDPGQGLRLIYYSQIVNDFQKGDIAEGYSVSREKKESFPLTVTSAQKNPTAFYLCASSTRQGGNQPQHFGDGTRLSIL.

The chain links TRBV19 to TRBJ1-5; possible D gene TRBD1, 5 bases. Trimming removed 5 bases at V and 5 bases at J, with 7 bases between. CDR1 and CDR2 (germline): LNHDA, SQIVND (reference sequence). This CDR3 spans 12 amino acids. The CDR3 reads CASSGGDQPQHF. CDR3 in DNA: TGTGCCAGTAGTGGGGGTGATCAGCCCCAGCATTTT.

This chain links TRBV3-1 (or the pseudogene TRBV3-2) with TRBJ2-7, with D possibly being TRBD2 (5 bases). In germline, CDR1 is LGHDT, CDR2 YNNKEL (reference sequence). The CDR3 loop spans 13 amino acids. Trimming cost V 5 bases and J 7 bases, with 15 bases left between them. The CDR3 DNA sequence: TGTGCCAGCAGCGTTTACAGACCGGGGGAGCAGTACTTC. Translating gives CASSVYRPGEQYF.

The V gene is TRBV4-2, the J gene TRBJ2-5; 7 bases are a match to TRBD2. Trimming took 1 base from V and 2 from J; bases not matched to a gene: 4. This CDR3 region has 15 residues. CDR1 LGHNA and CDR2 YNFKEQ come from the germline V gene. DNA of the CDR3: TGTGCCAGCAGCCAAGGAACTAGCGATCAAGAGACCCAGTACTTC. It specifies CASSQGTSDQETQYF.

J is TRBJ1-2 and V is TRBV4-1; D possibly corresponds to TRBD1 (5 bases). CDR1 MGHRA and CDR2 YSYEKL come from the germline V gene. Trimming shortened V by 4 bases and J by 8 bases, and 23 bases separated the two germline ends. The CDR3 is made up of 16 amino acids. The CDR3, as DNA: TGCGCCAGCAGCCCGGCGGGGGTCAGACCCCTAGAAGGCTACACCTTC. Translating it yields CASSPAGVRPLEGYTF.

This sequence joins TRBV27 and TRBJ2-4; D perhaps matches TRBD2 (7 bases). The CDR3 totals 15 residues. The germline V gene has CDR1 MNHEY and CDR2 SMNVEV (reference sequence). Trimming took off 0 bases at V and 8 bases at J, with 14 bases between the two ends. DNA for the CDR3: TGTGCCAGCAGTTTATCGCGGCAGGGGAGGGACATTCAGTACTTC. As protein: CASSLSRQGRDIQYF.

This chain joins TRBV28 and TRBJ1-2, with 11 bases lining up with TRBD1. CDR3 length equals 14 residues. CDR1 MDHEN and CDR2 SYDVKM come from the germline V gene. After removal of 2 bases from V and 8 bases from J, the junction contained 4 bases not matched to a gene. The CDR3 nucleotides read TGTGCCAGCAGTTTACCCGGGACAGGGGGAGGCTACACCTTC. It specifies CASSLPGTGGGYTF.

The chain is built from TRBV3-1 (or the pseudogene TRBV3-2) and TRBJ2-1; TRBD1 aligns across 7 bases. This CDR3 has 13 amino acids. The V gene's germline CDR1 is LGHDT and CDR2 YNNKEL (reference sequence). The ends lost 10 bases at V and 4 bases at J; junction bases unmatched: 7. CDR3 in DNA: TGTGCCACCCTACAACAGGGGTACAATGAGCAGTTCTTC. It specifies CATLQQGYNEQFF.

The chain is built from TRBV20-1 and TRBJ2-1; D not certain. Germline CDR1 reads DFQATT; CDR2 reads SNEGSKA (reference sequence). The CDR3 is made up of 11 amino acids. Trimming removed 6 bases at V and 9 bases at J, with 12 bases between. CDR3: CSAPLSFEQFF. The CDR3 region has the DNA TGCAGTGCCCCCCTGAGTTTTGAGCAGTTCTTC.

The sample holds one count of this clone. Written as DNA, the CDR3 is TGTGCCAGCAGGGACCGACAGAACACTGAAGCTTTCTTT. The encoded protein is CASRDRQNTEAFF. V gene TRBV6-5 combines with J gene TRBJ1-1; D ambiguous. Germline V gene sequence: CDR1 MNHEY, CDR2 SVGAGI. The CDR3 is made up of 13 amino acids. Trimming shortened V by 6 bases and J by 1 base, and 9 bases separated the two germline ends.

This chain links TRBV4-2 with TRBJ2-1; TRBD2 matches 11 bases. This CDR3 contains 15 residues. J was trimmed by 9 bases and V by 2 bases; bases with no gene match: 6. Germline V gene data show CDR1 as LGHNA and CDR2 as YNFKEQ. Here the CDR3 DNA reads TGTGCCAGCAGCCAAAATAGCGGGGGGGCTTTTGAGCAGTTCTTC. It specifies CASSQNSGGAFEQFF.